The 5 T cell receptor beta chains presented below share a single source sample, sequenced in a study of blood T cells in healthy people across ages. Primed by a sample-barcoded 5' primer and a J-beta primer mix, a second PCR proceeded for 7 to 11 cycles. MiXCR, run by TCRdb on the 5' RACE reads, gives a single entry per CDR3 protein. The table has approximately 760,000 distinct CDR3 sequences, roughly 25% seen once. This sample was shared with a second study, whose subject was T cells of mothers and their children.

Sequenced material: blood. The receptors shown here come from a boy younger than 18 in good health.

This sequence joins TRBV12-3 or TRBV12-4 and TRBJ2-1; TRBD1 is a possible D gene (6 bases). This CDR3 is 12 amino acids long. The germline V and J ends were trimmed by 6 bases and 9 bases, with 12 bases remaining between them. CDR3 in amino acids: CASRGGVSEQFF. Here the CDR3 DNA reads TGTGCCAGCAGAGGGGGAGTGAGTGAGCAGTTCTTC.

This clonotype has more than one count but fewer than ten. The J gene is TRBJ2-3, the V gene TRBV7-9; D possibly corresponds to TRBD2 (6 bases). V was clipped by 7 bases and J by 2 bases, with 16 bases between them. CDR1 and CDR2 (germline): SEHNR, FQNEAQ (reference sequence). The CDR3 covers 15 residues. This CDR3 reads CASTHRDLNTDTQYF. For the CDR3, the DNA is TGTGCCAGCACCCACCGGGACTTGAACACAGATACGCAGTATTTT.

This clonotype was counted between two and nine times. One junction end does not reproduce the germline sequence, and a read error may be involved. The rearrangement uses TRBV12-3 or TRBV12-4 and TRBJ1-4; a possible D gene is TRBD1 (6 bases). This CDR3 region has 14 residues. The CDR3 loop is CASGFTGRDEKLFF. The DNA of the CDR3 is TGTGCCAGCGGTTTTACAGGGAGGGATGAAAAACTGTTTTTT.

The genes are TRBV5-1 and TRBJ2-1; possibly TRBD2 for D (5 bases). The CDR3 consists of 16 residues. Deletions cut 2 bases from V and 1 base from J, with 13 bases between. Germline V gene data show CDR1 as SGHRS and CDR2 as YFSETQ. This chain's CDR3 is CASSFIFPGSYNEQFF. As DNA, the CDR3 is TGCGCCAGCAGCTTTATCTTCCCGGGGTCCTACAATGAGCAGTTCTTC.

This chain connects TRBV24-1 to TRBJ2-1, with D uncertain. V was pared by 5 bases and J by 0 bases, with 10 bases between. The germline V gene has CDR1 KGHDR and CDR2 SFDVKD. The CDR3 runs to 15 residues. The CDR3 DNA is TGTGCCACCAGTGCTACGGTCGACTCCTACAATGAGCAGTTCTTC. Translating gives CATSATVDSYNEQFF.